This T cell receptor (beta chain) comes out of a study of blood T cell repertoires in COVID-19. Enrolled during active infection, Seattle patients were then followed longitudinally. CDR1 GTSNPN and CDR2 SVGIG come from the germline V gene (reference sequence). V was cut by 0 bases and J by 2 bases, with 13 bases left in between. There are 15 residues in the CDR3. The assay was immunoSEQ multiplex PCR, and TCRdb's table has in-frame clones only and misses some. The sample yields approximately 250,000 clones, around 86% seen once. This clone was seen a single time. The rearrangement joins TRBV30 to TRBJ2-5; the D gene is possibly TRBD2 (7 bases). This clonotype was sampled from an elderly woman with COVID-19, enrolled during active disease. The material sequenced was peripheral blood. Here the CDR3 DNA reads TGTGCCTGGAGTGTACTCGGGGGGCTTCAAGAGACCCAGTACTTC. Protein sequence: CAWSVLGGLQETQYF.